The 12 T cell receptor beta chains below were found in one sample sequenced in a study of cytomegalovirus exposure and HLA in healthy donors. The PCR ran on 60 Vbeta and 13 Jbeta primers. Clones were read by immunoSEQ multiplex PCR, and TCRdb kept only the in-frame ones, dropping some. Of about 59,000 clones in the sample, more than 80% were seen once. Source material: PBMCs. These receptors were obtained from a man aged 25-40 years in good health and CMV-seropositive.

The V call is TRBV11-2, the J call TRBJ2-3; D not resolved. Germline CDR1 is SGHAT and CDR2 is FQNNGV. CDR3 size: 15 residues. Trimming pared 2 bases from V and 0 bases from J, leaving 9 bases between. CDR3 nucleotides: TGTGCCAGCAGCTTAAACGGTCTTAGCACAGATACGCAGTATTTT. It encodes CASSLNGLSTDTQYF.

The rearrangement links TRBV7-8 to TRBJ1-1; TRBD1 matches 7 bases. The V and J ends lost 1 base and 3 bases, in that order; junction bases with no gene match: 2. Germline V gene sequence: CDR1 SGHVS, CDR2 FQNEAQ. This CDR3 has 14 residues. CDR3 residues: CASSLGQGYTEAFF. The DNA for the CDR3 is TGTGCCAGCAGCTTAGGACAGGGTTACACTGAAGCTTTCTTT.

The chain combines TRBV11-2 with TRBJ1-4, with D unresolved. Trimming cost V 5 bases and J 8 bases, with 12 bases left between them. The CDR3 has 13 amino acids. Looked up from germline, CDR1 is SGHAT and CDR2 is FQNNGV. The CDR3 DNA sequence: TGTGCCAGCAGCGCCGAACGCCGGGAAAAACTGTTTTTT. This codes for CASSAERREKLFF.

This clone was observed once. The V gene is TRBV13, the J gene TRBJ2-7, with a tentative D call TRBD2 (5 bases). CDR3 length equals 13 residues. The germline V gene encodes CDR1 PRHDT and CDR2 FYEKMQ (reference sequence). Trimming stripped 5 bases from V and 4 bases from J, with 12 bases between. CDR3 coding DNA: TGTGCCAGCAGCCCCCTTCGGGGTTACGAGCAGTACTTC. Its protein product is CASSPLRGYEQYF. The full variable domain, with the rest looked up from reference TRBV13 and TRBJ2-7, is AAGVIQSPRHLIKEKRETATLKCYPIPRHDTVYWYQQGPGQDPQFLISFYEKMQSDKGSIPDRFSAQQFSDYHSELNMSSLELGDSALYFCASSPLRGYEQYFGPGTRLTVT.

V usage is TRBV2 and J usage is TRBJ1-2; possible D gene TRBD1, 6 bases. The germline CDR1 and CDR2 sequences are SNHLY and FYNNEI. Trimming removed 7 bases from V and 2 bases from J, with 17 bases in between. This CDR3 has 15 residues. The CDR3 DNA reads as TGTGCCAGCACGGGCAGGGGTCTGCCAAACTATGGCTACACCTTC. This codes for CASTGRGLPNYGYTF.

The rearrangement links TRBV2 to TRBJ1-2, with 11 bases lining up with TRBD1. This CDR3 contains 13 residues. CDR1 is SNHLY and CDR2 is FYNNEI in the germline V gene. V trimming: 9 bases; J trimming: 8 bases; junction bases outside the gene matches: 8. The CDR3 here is CASKDRGRFGYTF. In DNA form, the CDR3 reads TGTGCCAGTAAGGACAGGGGGCGATTCGGCTACACCTTC. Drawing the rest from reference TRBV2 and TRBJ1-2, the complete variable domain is EPEVTQTPSHQVTQMGQEVILRCVPISNHLYFYWYRQILGQKVEFLVSFYNNEISEKSEIFDDQFSVERPDGSNFTLKIRSTKLEDSAMYFCASKDRGRFGYTFGSGTRLTVV.

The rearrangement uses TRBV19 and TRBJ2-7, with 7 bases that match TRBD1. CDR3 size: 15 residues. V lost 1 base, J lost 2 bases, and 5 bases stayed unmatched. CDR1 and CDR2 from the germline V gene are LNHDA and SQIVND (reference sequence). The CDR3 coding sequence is TGTGCCAGTAGTATAGCCGACAGGGCGACCTACGAGCAGTACTTC. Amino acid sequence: CASSIADRATYEQYF.

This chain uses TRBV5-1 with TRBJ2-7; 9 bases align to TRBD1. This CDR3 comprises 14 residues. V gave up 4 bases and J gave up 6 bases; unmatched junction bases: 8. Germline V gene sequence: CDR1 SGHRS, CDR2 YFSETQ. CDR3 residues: CASSLHGQGTEQYF. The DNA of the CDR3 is TGCGCCAGCAGCCTCCACGGACAGGGGACCGAGCAGTACTTC.

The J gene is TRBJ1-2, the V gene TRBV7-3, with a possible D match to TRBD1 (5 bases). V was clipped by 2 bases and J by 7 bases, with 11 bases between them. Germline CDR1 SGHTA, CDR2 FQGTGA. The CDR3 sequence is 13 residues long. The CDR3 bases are TGTGCCAGCAGCTTAGCAGGGACTGGTGGCTACACCTTC. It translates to CASSLAGTGGYTF.

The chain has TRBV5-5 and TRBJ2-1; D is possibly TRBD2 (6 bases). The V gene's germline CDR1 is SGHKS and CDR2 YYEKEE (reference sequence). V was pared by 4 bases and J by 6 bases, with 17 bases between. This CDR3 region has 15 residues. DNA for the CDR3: TGTGCCAGCAGCCAACTGGCGGGGAAACGCAATGAGCAGTTCTTC. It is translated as CASSQLAGKRNEQFF.

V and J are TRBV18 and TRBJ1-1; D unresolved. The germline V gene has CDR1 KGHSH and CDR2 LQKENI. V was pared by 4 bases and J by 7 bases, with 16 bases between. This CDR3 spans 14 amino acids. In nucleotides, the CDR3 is TGTGCCAGCTCACTAATGGGTGCTGGAGGTGAAGCTTTCTTT. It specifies CASSLMGAGGEAFF.

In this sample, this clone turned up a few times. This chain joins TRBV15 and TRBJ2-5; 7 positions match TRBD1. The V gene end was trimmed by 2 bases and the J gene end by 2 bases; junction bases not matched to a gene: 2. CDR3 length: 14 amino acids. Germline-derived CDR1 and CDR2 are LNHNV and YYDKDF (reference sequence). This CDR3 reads CATSRRQGQETQYF. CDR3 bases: TGTGCCACCAGCAGAAGACAGGGACAAGAGACCCAGTACTTC.